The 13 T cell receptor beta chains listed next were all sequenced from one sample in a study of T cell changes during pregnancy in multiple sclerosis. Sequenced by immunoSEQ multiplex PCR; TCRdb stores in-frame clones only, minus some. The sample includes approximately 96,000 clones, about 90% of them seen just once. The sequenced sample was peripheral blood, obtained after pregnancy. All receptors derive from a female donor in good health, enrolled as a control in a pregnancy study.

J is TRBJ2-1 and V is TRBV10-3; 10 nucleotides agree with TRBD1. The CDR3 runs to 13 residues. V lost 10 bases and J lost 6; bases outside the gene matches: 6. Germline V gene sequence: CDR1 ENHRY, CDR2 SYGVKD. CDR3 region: CANSGTGANEQFF. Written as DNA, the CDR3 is TGTGCCAACTCCGGGACAGGGGCCAATGAGCAGTTCTTC.

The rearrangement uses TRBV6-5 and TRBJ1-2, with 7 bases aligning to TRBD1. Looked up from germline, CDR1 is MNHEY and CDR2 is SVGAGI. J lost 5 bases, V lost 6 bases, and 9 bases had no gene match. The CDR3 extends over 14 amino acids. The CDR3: CASRRRDSAYGYTF. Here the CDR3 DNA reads TGTGCCAGCAGGCGAAGGGACAGCGCATATGGCTACACCTTC.

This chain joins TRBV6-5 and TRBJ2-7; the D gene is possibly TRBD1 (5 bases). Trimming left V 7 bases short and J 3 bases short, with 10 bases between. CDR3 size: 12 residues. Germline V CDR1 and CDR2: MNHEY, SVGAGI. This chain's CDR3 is CASTSTVYEQYF. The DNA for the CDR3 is TGTGCCAGCACCTCGACAGTCTACGAGCAGTACTTC.

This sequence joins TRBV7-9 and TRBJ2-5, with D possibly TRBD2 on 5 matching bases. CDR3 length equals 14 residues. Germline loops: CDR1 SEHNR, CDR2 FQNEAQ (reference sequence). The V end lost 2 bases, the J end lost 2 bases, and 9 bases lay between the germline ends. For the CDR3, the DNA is TGTGCCAGCAGCTTATCGACGGGACAAGAGACCCAGTACTTC. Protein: CASSLSTGQETQYF.

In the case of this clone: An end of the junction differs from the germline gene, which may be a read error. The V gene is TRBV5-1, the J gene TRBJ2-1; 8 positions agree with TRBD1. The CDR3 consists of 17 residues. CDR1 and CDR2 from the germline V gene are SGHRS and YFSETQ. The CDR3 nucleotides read TGCGCCAGCAGCTTTGGGGCCGGGACAGGATCCTTCAATGAGCAGTTCTTC. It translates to CASSFGAGTGSFNEQFF.

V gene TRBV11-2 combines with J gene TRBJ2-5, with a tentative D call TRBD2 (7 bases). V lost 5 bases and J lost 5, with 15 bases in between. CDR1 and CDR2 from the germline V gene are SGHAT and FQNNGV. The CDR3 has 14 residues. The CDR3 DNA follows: TGTGCCAGCAGCGCCCAGGGGAGGGAGGAGACCCAGTACTTC. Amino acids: CASSAQGREETQYF.

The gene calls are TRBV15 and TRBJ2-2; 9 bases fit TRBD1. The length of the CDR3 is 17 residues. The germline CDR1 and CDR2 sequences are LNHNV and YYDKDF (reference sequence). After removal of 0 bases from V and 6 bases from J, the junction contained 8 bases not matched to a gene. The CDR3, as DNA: TGTGCCACCAGCAGAGATGAGGACAGGGGTTTATCCGGGGAGCTGTTTTTT. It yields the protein CATSRDEDRGLSGELFF. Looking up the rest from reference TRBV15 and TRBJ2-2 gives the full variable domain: DAMVIQNPRYQVTQFGKPVTLSCSQTLNHNVMYWYQQKSSQAPKLLFHYYDKDFNNEADTPDNFQSRRPNTSFCFLDIRSPGLGDTAMYLCATSRDEDRGLSGELFFGEGSRLTVL.

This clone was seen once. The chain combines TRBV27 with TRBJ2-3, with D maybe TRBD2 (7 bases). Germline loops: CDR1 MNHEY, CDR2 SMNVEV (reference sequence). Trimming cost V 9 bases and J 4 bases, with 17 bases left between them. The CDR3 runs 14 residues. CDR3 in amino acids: CASSTWEGADTQYF. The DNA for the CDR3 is TGTGCCAGTTCAACCTGGGAGGGGGCAGATACGCAGTATTTT.

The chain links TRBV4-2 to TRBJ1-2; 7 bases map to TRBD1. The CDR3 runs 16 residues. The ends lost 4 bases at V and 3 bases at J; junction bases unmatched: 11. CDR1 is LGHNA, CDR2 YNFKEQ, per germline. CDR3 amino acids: CASSPPGGVQYYGYTF. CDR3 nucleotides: TGTGCCAGCAGCCCCCCAGGGGGAGTCCAATACTATGGCTACACCTTC.

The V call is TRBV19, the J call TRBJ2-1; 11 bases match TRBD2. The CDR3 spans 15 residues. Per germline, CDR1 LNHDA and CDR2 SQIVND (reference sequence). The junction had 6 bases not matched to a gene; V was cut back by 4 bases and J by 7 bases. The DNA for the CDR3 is TGTGCCAGTAGTAACATAGCGGGAGGGCCGAATGAGCAGTTCTTC. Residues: CASSNIAGGPNEQFF.

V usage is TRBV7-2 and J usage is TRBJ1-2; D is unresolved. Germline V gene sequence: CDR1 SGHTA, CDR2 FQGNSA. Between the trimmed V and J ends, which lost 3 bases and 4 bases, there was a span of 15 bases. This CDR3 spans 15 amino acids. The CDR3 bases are TGTGCCAGCAGCTTCCCACGGGGAAGAAGCTATGGCTACACCTTC. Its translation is CASSFPRGRSYGYTF.

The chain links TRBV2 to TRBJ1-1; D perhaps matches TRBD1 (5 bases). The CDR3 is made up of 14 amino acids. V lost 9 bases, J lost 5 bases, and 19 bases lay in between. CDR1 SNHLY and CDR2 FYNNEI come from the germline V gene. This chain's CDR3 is CASTVLGGETEAFF. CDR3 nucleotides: TGTGCCAGTACGGTTTTGGGGGGGGAAACTGAAGCTTTCTTT.

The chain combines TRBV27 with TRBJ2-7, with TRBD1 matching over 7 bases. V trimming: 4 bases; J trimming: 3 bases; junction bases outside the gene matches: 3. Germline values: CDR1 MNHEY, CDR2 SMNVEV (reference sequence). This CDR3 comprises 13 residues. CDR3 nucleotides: TGTGCCAGCAGTTCTGGGACAGACTACGAGCAGTACTTC. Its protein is CASSSGTDYEQYF.